This TCR beta chain was documented in a study of graft-versus-host responses after intestinal transplantation. This CDR3 is 13 amino acids long. The ends were cut back, 11 bases at V and 4 bases at J, with 15 bases in the middle. The germline V gene has CDR1 MNHNS and CDR2 SASEGT. Remarks on this clone: Antigen specificity is unknown.

Assay: immunoSEQ multiplex PCR; the TCRdb copy retains only in-frame clones and omits some. Of 95,000 to 130,000 clones in the sample, over 75% were seen once. The chain recombines TRBV6-1 with TRBJ2-1; possible D gene TRBD1, 7 bases. The sequenced sample was unstimulated CD4+ T cells sorted from spleen or lymph node cells, obtained before intestinal transplant. The receptor was isolated from a human donor who received an intestinal transplant. The CDR3 spells CAGAGQLYNEQFF. For the CDR3, the DNA is TGTGCCGGCGCGGGACAGTTATACAATGAGCAGTTCTTC.